This T cell receptor beta chain was observed in a study of cytomegalovirus exposure and HLA in healthy donors. Study at large: Genotyping of hundreds of donors showed that over 80% belonged to the Caucasian-associated ancestry cluster. Study observations and caveats: Reports indicate that TCR beta sequences accurately predicted the HLA-A and HLA-B alleles of most subjects. Most CMV-associated TCR beta chains appeared HLA-restricted in a later analysis.

CDR1 is GTSNPN and CDR2 is SVGIG in the germline V gene (reference sequence). Trimming removed 0 bases at V and 1 base at J, with 6 bases between. There are 13 residues in the CDR3. PCR primers comprised 60 Vbeta and 13 Jbeta primers. The protocol was immunoSEQ multiplex PCR, while the TCRdb copy is restricted to in-frame clones and leaves out a portion. The sample has approximately 180,000 clones; roughly 87% are singletons. While unrecorded immune exposures were likely, the donors were nominally healthy when sampled. This clone has just a few counts. Its antigen is undetermined. The source is a girl less than two years old in good health and CMV-seronegative. The chain carries TRBV30 and TRBJ2-5, with D unclear. The sequenced sample consisted of PBMCs. CDR3 DNA sequence: TGTGCCTGGAGTGTAACTCTCCAAGAGACCCAGTACTTC. It is translated as CAWSVTLQETQYF.